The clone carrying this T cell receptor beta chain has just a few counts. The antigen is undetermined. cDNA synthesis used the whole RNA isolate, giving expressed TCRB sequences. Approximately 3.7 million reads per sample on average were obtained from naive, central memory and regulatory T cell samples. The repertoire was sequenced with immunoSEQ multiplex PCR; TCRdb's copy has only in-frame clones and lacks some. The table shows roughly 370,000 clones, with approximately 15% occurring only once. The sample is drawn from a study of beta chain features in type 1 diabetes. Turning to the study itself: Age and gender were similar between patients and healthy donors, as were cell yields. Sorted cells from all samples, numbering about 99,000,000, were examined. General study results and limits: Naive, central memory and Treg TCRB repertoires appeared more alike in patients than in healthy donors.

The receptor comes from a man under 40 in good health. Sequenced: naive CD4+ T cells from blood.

CDR3 in amino acids: CASSVMTGANYGYTF. DNA of the CDR3: TGTGCCAGCAGTGTGATGACAGGAGCTAACTATGGCTACACCTTC. The J gene is TRBJ1-2, the V gene TRBV6-5; D may be TRBD1 (6 bases). The V end was cut by 5 bases, the J end by 0 bases, with 13 bases between. This CDR3 has 15 amino acids. Germline assignment: CDR1 MNHEY and CDR2 SVGAGI.